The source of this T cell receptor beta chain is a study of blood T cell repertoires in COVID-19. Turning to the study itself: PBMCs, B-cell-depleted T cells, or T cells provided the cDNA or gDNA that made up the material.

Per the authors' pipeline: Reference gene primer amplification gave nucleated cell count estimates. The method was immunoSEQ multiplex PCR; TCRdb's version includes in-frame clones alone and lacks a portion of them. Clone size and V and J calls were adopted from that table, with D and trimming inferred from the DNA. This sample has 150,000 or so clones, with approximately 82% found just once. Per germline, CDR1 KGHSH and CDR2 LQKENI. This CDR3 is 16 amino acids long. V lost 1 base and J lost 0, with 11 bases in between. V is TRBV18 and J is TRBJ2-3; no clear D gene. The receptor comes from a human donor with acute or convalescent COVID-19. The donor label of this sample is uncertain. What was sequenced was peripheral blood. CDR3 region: CASSPRQPTSTDTQYF. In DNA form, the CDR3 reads TGTGCCAGCTCACCACGGCAGCCGACTAGCACAGATACGCAGTATTTT.